Below are 17 T cell receptor beta chains sequenced from a single sample in a study of T cell repertoires in cytomegalovirus infection (dated by TCRdb to about 2019). The treatment or condition label for this specimen denotes: in vitro stimulation with specific CMV peptide epitopes to enrich CMV-specific T cells. No antigen has been identified for these receptors. TCRdb shows the sequencer as Illumina HiSeq 1500. The public sequencing data were trimmed at Q25 with fastp and processed into clonotypes with MiXCR by TCRdb, which kept only in-frame beta chains. Every CDR3 protein is listed once, alongside the most common genes and DNA of its rows. This sample has some 920,000 distinct CDR3 sequences in its table, and roughly 30% of those were observed once. Over 10% of the sample rests with the top ten. The sample was cultured CD8+ T cells from PBMCs, taken from culture after CMV antigen stimulation. Source of these receptors: a human donor in good health (CMV status not recorded). Some clones in this sample may be carry-over from other donors' samples.

The chain has TRBV11-2 and TRBJ2-1; 7 bases align to TRBD1. V was clipped by 3 bases and J by 6 bases; unmatched bases: 11. CDR3 size: 16 residues. Looked up from germline, CDR1 is SGHAT and CDR2 is FQNNGV. The CDR3 region has the DNA TGTGCCAGCAGCTTCTTAGTGACAGGGAAGGCCAATGAGCAGTTCTTC. This translates into CASSFLVTGKANEQFF.

The chain uses TRBV11-2 and TRBJ2-7; 14 nucleotides match TRBD2. The J segment lost 10 bases and the V segment lost 5 bases, leaving 4 bases of the junction unmatched. The length of the CDR3 is 13 residues. Per the germline V gene, CDR1 is SGHAT and CDR2 is FQNNGV. CDR3 bases: TGTGCCAGCAGCCCCGGACTAGCGGGGGGACAGTACGTC. Translation: CASSPGLAGGQYV.

Ten or more counts support this clonotype. The V call is TRBV12-3 or TRBV12-4, the J call TRBJ1-5, with a possible D match to TRBD1 (5 bases). The germline V and J ends were trimmed by 7 bases and 4 bases, with 11 bases remaining between them. The CDR3 consists of 13 residues. CDR3: CASTVGGNQPQHF. The CDR3 DNA reads as TGTGCCAGCACCGTCGGGGGGAATCAGCCCCAGCATTTT.

This rearrangement joins TRBV12-3 or TRBV12-4 to TRBJ1-2; D uncertain. The CDR3 consists of 13 residues. The V end lost 3 bases, the J end lost 1 base, and 6 bases lay between the germline ends. The CDR3 DNA reads as TGTGCCAGCAGTTTCAGCCTTAACTATGGCTACACCTTC. It specifies CASSFSLNYGYTF.

J is TRBJ1-5 and V is TRBV6-5, with D tentatively TRBD1 (6 bases). Per germline, CDR1 MNHEY and CDR2 SVGAGI. The CDR3 is 16 residues long. Trimming cost V 0 bases and J 2 bases, with 11 bases left between them. CDR3 sequence (DNA): TGTGCCAGCAGTTACTCGAGGGGGGTGGGCAATCAGCCCCAGCATTTT. This gives the protein CASSYSRGVGNQPQHF.

This clonotype was picked up a small number of times. The chain is built from TRBV6-5 and TRBJ1-6, with D maybe TRBD1 (5 bases). CDR1 is MNHEY and CDR2 is SVGAGI in the germline V gene. Trimming cost V 2 bases and J 9 bases, with 5 bases left between them. The CDR3 has 12 amino acids. The CDR3 reads CASSYGASPLHF. Here the CDR3 DNA reads TGTGCCAGCAGTTACGGGGCTTCACCCCTCCACTTT.

This clonotype came up a few times. The chain recombines TRBV27 with TRBJ1-5; 8 bases are a match to TRBD1. CDR3 size: 17 residues. Germline V gene sequence: CDR1 MNHEY, CDR2 SMNVEV (reference sequence). The V and J ends lost 6 bases and 3 bases, in that order; junction bases with no gene match: 13. CDR3 nucleotides: TGTGCCAGCAGCCTAACCGGGACAGGCTTCCTCAATCAGCCCCAGCATTTT. It yields the protein CASSLTGTGFLNQPQHF.

There are many counts of this clonotype. A much larger clonotype is one base distant, so this may be a read error. This chain joins TRBV6-6 and TRBJ2-1; 12 nucleotides line up with TRBD2. CDR1 and CDR2 (germline): MNHNY, SVGAGI (reference sequence). V shed 5 bases and J 5 bases; nucleotides not matched to a gene: 4. The CDR3 covers 15 residues. CDR3 sequence reads: CASSPLAGGHNEQFF. Here the CDR3 DNA reads TGTGCCAGCAGTCCCCTAGCGGGGGGGCACAATGAGCAGTTCTTC.

V is TRBV7-6 and J is TRBJ2-7, with a weak D call TRBD1 (6 bases). V shed 1 base and J shed 5 bases, with 12 bases lying between them. CDR3 length: 14 residues. CDR1 SGHVS and CDR2 FNYEAQ come from the germline V gene. The CDR3 nucleotides are TGTGCCAGCAGCTTAGGCGAGGACAGCAACGAGCAGTACGTC. Translated, it gives CASSLGEDSNEQYV.

By share, this clonotype ranks as hyperexpanded. The gene calls are TRBV7-2 and TRBJ2-7; TRBD1 aligns across 9 bases. In germline, CDR1 is SGHTA, CDR2 FQGNSA. This CDR3 comprises 13 residues. V shed 5 bases and J 4 bases; nucleotides not matched to a gene: 3. The CDR3 here is CASSPDRGYEQYV. CDR3 in DNA: TGTGCCAGCAGCCCGGACAGGGGTTACGAGCAGTACGTC.

V and J are TRBV7-3 and TRBJ2-5; 8 nucleotides line up with TRBD2. Germline loops: CDR1 SGHTA, CDR2 FQGTGA. The trim removed 1 base at V and 5 bases at J, leaving 6 bases unmatched. The CDR3 covers 15 residues. CDR3 nucleotide sequence: TGTGCCAGCAGCTTAAATCGGGGGGGCCGGGAGACCCAGTACTTC. Translating it yields CASSLNRGGRETQYF.

This clonotype was detected only a few times. The rearrangement links TRBV7-9 to TRBJ1-2; D is undetermined. Trimming took 3 bases from V and 5 from J, leaving 10 bases between them. This CDR3 comprises 13 residues. Per the germline V gene, CDR1 is SEHNR and CDR2 is FQNEAQ (reference sequence). The CDR3 DNA reads TGTGCCAGCAGCTTCCCAAGGGTTTATGGCTACACCTTC. Translation: CASSFPRVYGYTF.

The V gene is TRBV19, the J gene TRBJ2-1, with D maybe TRBD1 (5 bases). Germline V gene lookup returns CDR1 LNHDA and CDR2 SQIVND (reference sequence). V was shortened by 0 bases and J by 4 bases, with 13 bases between the two germline ends. This CDR3 spans 16 amino acids. CDR3: CASSIDLGRVYNEQFF. The CDR3 DNA sequence: TGTGCCAGTAGTATAGATTTGGGCAGGGTTTACAATGAGCAGTTCTTC.

This sequence joins TRBV12-3 or TRBV12-4 and TRBJ1-2, with D unresolved. The CDR3 length is 13 residues. Trimming cost V 1 base and J 3 bases, with 6 bases left between them. This CDR3 is CASSLVQDYGYTF. The CDR3 nucleotides read TGTGCCAGCAGTTTAGTCCAGGACTATGGCTACACCTTC.

As concerns this clonotype: The conserved phenylalanine or tryptophan normally closing the CDR3 is absent here, so this likely arose from a read error. The genes are TRBV12-3 or TRBV12-4 and TRBJ2-2; 8 nucleotides match TRBD1. With 4 bases clipped from V and 4 bases from J, the junction kept 17 bases outside the gene matches. CDR3 length: 19 residues. The CDR3 DNA is TGTGCCAGCAGTTCTGCTCCGGGACAGGACCGGGTTGTCACCGGGGAGCTGTTTTCT. Encoded protein: CASSSAPGQDRVVTGELFS.

This clonotype was picked up many times. This chain uses TRBV10-3 with TRBJ1-3, with a weak D call TRBD1 (6 bases). The CDR3 length is 16 residues. The V gene's germline CDR1 is ENHRY and CDR2 SYGVKD. The V gene lost 6 bases and the J gene lost 0 bases, with 15 bases spanning the gap. Written as DNA, the CDR3 is TGTGCCATCAGGGGGGGGCGTCTCGACTCTGGAAACACCATATATTTT. Residues: CAIRGGRLDSGNTIYF.

There are a few counts of this clonotype. The genes are TRBV7-9 and TRBJ2-2; TRBD1 matches at 8 bases. J was trimmed by 2 bases and V by 5 bases; bases with no gene match: 10. The CDR3 runs 17 residues. Germline V gives CDR1 SEHNR, CDR2 FQNEAQ (reference sequence). Written as DNA, the CDR3 is TGTGCCAGCAGCCTGTCAGCAGGGGGCTTAAACACCGGGGAGCTGTTTTTT. This translates into CASSLSAGGLNTGELFF. Variable domain in full (rest from reference TRBV7-9 and TRBJ2-2): DTGVSQNPRHKITKRGQNVTFRCDPISEHNRLYWYRQTLGQGPEFLTYFQNEAQLEKSRLLSDRFSAERPKGSFSTLEIQRTEQGDSAMYLCASSLSAGGLNTGELFFGEGSRLTVL.